The source of this T cell receptor beta chain is a study of monozygotic twins with inflammatory bowel disease (dated by TCRdb to 2018 to 2020). Describing the broader study: In total, 28 monozygotic twin pairs made up the full study: 19 Danish pairs, all IBD-discordant, plus nine German pairs, of which four were IBD-concordant and five were IBD-discordant. Within discordant pairs, disease-associated traits were sought mainly by comparing IBD patients with their genetically identical healthy co-twins. Each individual had, on average, about 151 000 unique TCRalpha sequences and 181 000 unique TCRbeta sequences available for analysis. General findings and caveats noted by the study authors: The results gave no support for a single strong signal or clonotype linked to IBD. TCRbeta repertoire diversity, by inverse Simpson index, was decreased in IBD patients compared with their healthy co-twins. Fewer clonotypes were shared with other individuals by IBD patients than by healthy twins, most markedly in patients showing signs of disease activity. Background noise and inter-individual variability may have been introduced into the repertoires by the differing immunosuppressive treatments among patients. Concordant and discordant twins showed no difference in repertoire similarity, possibly because of limited statistical power. Distinction between different T cell subtypes could not be achieved in the analysis.

From each donor, a 2.5 ml peripheral blood sample was drawn into PAXgene tubes and stored at -80 degrees C. Without any T cell sorting, total RNA was extracted from whole blood using the PAXgene blood miRNA kit on an automated QIAcube. Peripheral blood from monozygotic twin pairs who were concordant or discordant for inflammatory bowel disease underwent deep TCRalpha and TCRbeta repertoire profiling using unique molecular barcoding. Smoking habits were recorded for all twin pairs, with individuals classified as current, former or never smokers. The library relied on 5' RACE. For each TCR library, approximately 3,700 ng of total RNA was used. For each sample, cDNA was synthesized in eight separate reactions using SMARTScribe reverse transcriptase. During cDNA synthesis, unique molecular identifiers containing a 6-nucleotide sample barcode were introduced by template switching. TCRalpha and TCRbeta cDNA was amplified by two nested PCRs of approximately 17 and 9 cycles, with bead purification after each PCR. Before amplification, cDNA was treated with uracil DNA-glycosylase and purified using the QIAquick PCR purification kit. The second PCR added Illumina TruSeq-compatible adapters along with sample-specific barcodes. Library quality and concentration were checked on TapeStation and Qubit, and libraries were pooled at around 5 ng each. Sequencing of the pooled libraries was done on an Illumina HiSeq2500 single-index Rapid Run using custom sequencing primers and 2 x 100 bp reads. The paper's data handling went like this. MiGEC version 1.2.6 was used for UMI-based consensus assembly, which corrected PCR and sequencing errors. MiXCR version 2.1.1 handled V(D)J alignment, clonotype assembly and CDR3 extraction. To normalise gene usage, clonotype sharing and MAIT/NKT TCR abundance, the analysis used the top 1000, 10 000 and 20 000 clonotypes per sample. After downsampling to 27 000 UMIs, diversity was calculated as the inverse Simpson index using the vegan R package. Paired Mann-Whitney U tests were applied to discordant twin pairs, and Benjamini-Hochberg correction was used for multiple testing. TCRdb reprocessed the reads, and each CDR3 protein sequence is entered once, without DNA. The V and J calls were determined by TCRdb, not by the authors. This sample's clone table shows 170,000 or so distinct CDR3 sequences. Of the sample, 6% to 9.5% is held by the ten largest clones.

Comments on this clonotype: Its cognate antigen has yet to be identified.

From cysteine to phenylalanine, the CDR3 is 15 amino acids long. No DNA was logged. Via the germline V gene, CDR1 is SGHDN and CDR2 FVKESK. Recombination connected TRBV14 to TRBJ2-1; the TRBD1 assignment by TCRdb is unverifiable without DNA. The source of this sequence is a human donor with ulcerative colitis or Crohn's disease, or a healthy co-twin of an affected twin (not recorded which). Sequenced input: blood. The CDR3 corresponds to CASSQGGGLYNEQFF.